This entry lists 29 T cell receptor beta chains sequenced from one sample in a study of a mutant IDH1 vaccine in newly diagnosed glioma. These receptors have no identified antigens. Profiled with immunoSEQ multiplex PCR; TCRdb holds only in-frame clones, not every one. The sample lists fewer than 70,000 clones, about 90% occurring once. Sample time point: week 5, during vaccination. Every vaccine dose comprised 300 ug of mutant IDH1 20-mer peptide plus topical imiquimod. The input for sequencing was PBMCs, taken from a glioma patient whose treatment included an IDH1 peptide vaccine. These receptors were obtained from a woman aged 35 to 49 with glioma.

J is TRBJ1-5 and V is TRBV7-8; D ambiguous. Germline V lookup: CDR1 SGHVS, CDR2 FQNEAQ. Trimming pared 1 base from V and 3 bases from J, leaving 1 base between. This CDR3 is built from 12 residues. The CDR3 is CASSLVNQPQHF. The DNA of the CDR3 is TGTGCCAGCAGCTTAGTCAATCAGCCCCAGCATTTT.

The chain has TRBV10-1 and TRBJ2-7; 10 bases line up with TRBD1. CDR1 WNHNN and CDR2 SYGVQD come from the germline V gene (reference sequence). V was clipped by 0 bases and J by 3 bases; unmatched bases: 8. The CDR3 has 17 amino acids. The DNA for the CDR3 is TGCGCCAGCAGTGAGTCGAGATCGCGGACAGGGGGCTACGAGCAGTACTTC. Its translation is CASSESRSRTGGYEQYF.

The chain recombines TRBV5-1 with TRBJ2-3; TRBD2 matches 7 bases. This CDR3 is built from 16 residues. V lost 3 bases, J lost 2 bases, and 9 bases stayed unmatched. Per germline, CDR1 SGHRS and CDR2 YFSETQ. Here the CDR3 DNA reads TGCGCCAGCAGCTCCTCTAGCGGTATAGCCACAGATACGCAGTATTTT. Translating gives CASSSSSGIATDTQYF.

The rearrangement links TRBV6-6 to TRBJ1-2, with D possibly matching TRBD1 (6 bases). Germline loops: CDR1 MNHNY, CDR2 SVGAGI (reference sequence). This CDR3 comprises 16 residues. The V and J ends lost 4 bases and 8 bases respectively, with 23 bases between them. CDR3 coding DNA: TGTGCCAGCAGTTTGGGGACACTCCAGGCTTCGCTGGGCTACACCTTC. It encodes CASSLGTLQASLGYTF.

The chain joins TRBV2 to TRBJ2-3, with unresolved D. Germline V CDR1 and CDR2: SNHLY, FYNNEI. This CDR3 has 15 amino acids. Trimming removed 4 bases from V and 2 bases from J, with 13 bases in between. The CDR3 nucleotides read TGTGCCAGCAGTGCCCCGGGTCCTCCCACAGATACGCAGTATTTT. Its translation: CASSAPGPPTDTQYF.

CDR3 sequence (DNA): TGCGCCAGCAGTGAGTCGACGGGGTGGCAGTATTTT. Its translation is CASSESTGWQYF. The chain uses TRBV10-1 and TRBJ2-3; tentatively, D is TRBD2 (5 bases). Between the trimmed V and J ends, which lost 0 bases and 11 bases, there was a span of 9 bases. The CDR3 spans 12 residues. From germline, CDR1 is WNHNN and CDR2 SYGVQD (reference sequence).

V gene TRBV13 combines with J gene TRBJ2-7, with TRBD1 identical over 7 bases. J was trimmed by 0 bases and V by 5 bases; bases with no gene match: 4. Germline V gene data show CDR1 as PRHDT and CDR2 as FYEKMQ (reference sequence). This CDR3 region has 14 residues. The CDR3 coding sequence is TGTGCCAGCAGCCAAGACAGGGCCTCCTACGAGCAGTACTTC. This translates into CASSQDRASYEQYF.

This chain's CDR3 is CSVETSGTTYEQYF. CDR3 nucleotides: TGCAGCGTTGAAACTAGCGGCACAACCTACGAGCAGTACTTC. The chain links TRBV29-1 to TRBJ2-7; 8 bases are shared with TRBD2. In germline, CDR1 is SQVTM, CDR2 ANQGSEA. The CDR3 sequence is 14 residues long. V lost 2 bases and J lost 2; bases outside the gene matches: 5.

The rearrangement uses TRBV7-9 and TRBJ2-3; D tentatively reads TRBD1 or TRBD2 (5 bases each). The germline V gene has CDR1 SEHNR and CDR2 FQNEAQ (reference sequence). This CDR3 has 15 residues. Trimming took 4 bases from V and 3 from J, leaving 14 bases between them. CDR3 in DNA: TGTGCCAGCAGCTGGGGAAAAGGGGAGACAGATACGCAGTATTTT. The encoded protein is CASSWGKGETDTQYF.

The chain is built from TRBV19 and TRBJ2-3; D tentatively fits TRBD1 or TRBD2 (5 bases each). Germline V gene sequence: CDR1 LNHDA, CDR2 SQIVND (reference sequence). The CDR3 spans 15 residues. The V gene lost 3 bases and the J gene lost 5 bases, with 15 bases spanning the gap. In nucleotides, the CDR3 is TGTGCCAGTAGTATCCGGGACGTTAGGGAAGATACGCAGTATTTT. This translates into CASSIRDVREDTQYF.

This sequence joins TRBV5-1 and TRBJ2-3; D is perhaps TRBD2 (5 bases). The germline V gene encodes CDR1 SGHRS and CDR2 YFSETQ. CDR3 length equals 14 residues. V lost 0 bases, J lost 4 bases, and 9 bases lay in between. The CDR3: CASSLGLNPDTQYF. Written as DNA, the CDR3 is TGCGCCAGCAGCTTGGGACTAAACCCAGATACGCAGTATTTT.

This chain uses TRBV5-8 with TRBJ1-3, with D unclear. Deletions cut 5 bases from V and 0 bases from J, with 9 bases between. CDR3 length: 14 amino acids. Germline V gene sequence: CDR1 SGHTS, CDR2 YDEGEE. CDR3 in amino acids: CASRPRGSGNTIYF. CDR3 sequence (DNA): TGTGCCAGCAGACCCCGGGGCTCTGGAAACACCATATATTTT.

For the CDR3, the DNA is TGTGCCATCAGTGAGTCCGGCAGGGGGCGCAACGAGCAGTACTTC. Protein product: CAISESGRGRNEQYF. The V and J genes are TRBV10-3 and TRBJ2-7; 8 positions agree with TRBD1. V trimming: 0 bases; J trimming: 5 bases; junction bases outside the gene matches: 6. Per the germline V gene, CDR1 is ENHRY and CDR2 is SYGVKD. The CDR3 has 15 residues.

The gene calls are TRBV27 and TRBJ1-4; no clear D gene. Germline V gene data show CDR1 as MNHEY and CDR2 as SMNVEV (reference sequence). The CDR3 consists of 14 residues. The ends were cut back, 3 bases at V and 2 bases at J, with 7 bases in the middle. CDR3 coding DNA: TGTGCCAGCAGTTTGCGGGGTACTAATGAAAAACTGTTTTTT. Its translation: CASSLRGTNEKLFF.

The chain uses TRBV19 and TRBJ2-1, with D unclear. Germline V gene lookup returns CDR1 LNHDA and CDR2 SQIVND (reference sequence). The CDR3 spans 13 residues. The V end was cut by 3 bases, the J end by 5 bases, with 8 bases between. The DNA of the CDR3 is TGTGCCAGTAGTATGGTCTCAAACAATGAGCAGTTCTTC. Its protein product is CASSMVSNNEQFF.

The CDR3, as DNA: TGTGCCTGGAGTGTAGGGCAGGGGTCCAATCAGCCCCAGCATTTT. This translates into CAWSVGQGSNQPQHF. The rearrangement links TRBV30 to TRBJ1-5, with D possibly matching TRBD1 (6 bases). The CDR3 consists of 15 residues. From germline, CDR1 is GTSNPN and CDR2 SVGIG (reference sequence). Trimming shortened V by 0 bases and J by 3 bases, and 12 bases separated the two germline ends.

The chain recombines TRBV5-4 with TRBJ1-4; D possibly corresponds to TRBD1 (6 bases). V lost 0 bases, J lost 7 bases, and 7 bases lay in between. CDR1 and CDR2 from the germline V gene are SGHNT and YYREEE (reference sequence). The CDR3 has 13 amino acids. DNA of the CDR3: TGTGCCAGCAGCTTGGCAGGGGCTGAAAAACTGTTTTTT. It codes for CASSLAGAEKLFF.

The CDR3 loop reads CAISESESGRYEQYF. For the CDR3, the DNA is TGTGCCATCAGTGAGTCTGAGTCGGGGAGGTACGAGCAGTACTTC. V and J are TRBV10-3 and TRBJ2-7; D may be TRBD2 (6 bases). V lost 0 bases and J lost 4, with 13 bases in between. Germline assignment: CDR1 ENHRY and CDR2 SYGVKD. CDR3 size: 15 residues.

The chain recombines TRBV10-3 with TRBJ1-1; 8 bases line up with TRBD1. The CDR3 loop spans 15 amino acids. After removal of 10 bases from V and 1 base from J, the junction contained 11 bases not matched to a gene. Germline lookup yields CDR1 ENHRY and CDR2 SYGVKD. The CDR3 here is CATKKGTGSNTEAFF. In DNA, the CDR3 is TGTGCCACCAAAAAGGGGACAGGATCGAACACTGAAGCTTTCTTT.

The chain uses TRBV6-6 and TRBJ2-3; D is perhaps TRBD2 (7 bases). Between the trimmed V and J ends, which lost 6 bases and 5 bases, there was a span of 15 bases. Germline CDR1 reads MNHNY; CDR2 reads SVGAGI (reference sequence). CDR3 length: 14 residues. CDR3 DNA: TGTGCCAGCAGCCCGAGGGGGGGATTAGATACGCAGTATTTT. This codes for CASSPRGGLDTQYF.

The chain's CDR3 is CASSWGRTYEQYF. Here the CDR3 DNA reads TGTGCCAGCAGCTGGGGACGAACCTACGAGCAGTACTTC. The chain recombines TRBV11-1 with TRBJ2-7; D tentatively reads TRBD1 or TRBD2 (5 bases each). The germline V gene encodes CDR1 SGHAT and CDR2 FQDESV (reference sequence). Trimming pared 4 bases from V and 2 bases from J, leaving 9 bases between. The CDR3 has 13 residues.

The rearrangement links TRBV13 to TRBJ1-1; a weak D match, TRBD1 (5 bases). Trimming left V 3 bases short and J 1 base short, with 9 bases between. The germline V gene encodes CDR1 PRHDT and CDR2 FYEKMQ (reference sequence). CDR3 size: 14 residues. In nucleotides, the CDR3 is TGTGCCAGCAGCTTCCGGACAACGAACACTGAAGCTTTCTTT. Amino acid sequence: CASSFRTTNTEAFF.

In this sample, this clone turned up a few times. This chain joins TRBV28 and TRBJ2-7, with TRBD2 matching over 11 bases. The germline V gene has CDR1 MDHEN and CDR2 SYDVKM. V shed 4 bases and J 3 bases; nucleotides not matched to a gene: 5. The CDR3 length is 15 residues. This CDR3 reads CASSSIAGGSYEQYF. CDR3 DNA: TGTGCCAGCAGTTCTATAGCGGGAGGGAGCTACGAGCAGTACTTC.

CDR3 sequence reads: CASRASGAGQPQHF. The CDR3 DNA is TGTGCCAGCAGAGCGTCGGGGGCGGGACAGCCCCAGCATTTT. The chain has TRBV2 and TRBJ1-5; weak D call: TRBD1 (6 bases). The CDR3 runs 14 residues. In germline, CDR1 is SNHLY, CDR2 FYNNEI. V was shortened by 6 bases and J by 7 bases, with 16 bases between the two germline ends.

This clone was observed a single time. This sequence joins TRBV6-5 and TRBJ2-5; tentative D call: TRBD2 (5 bases). V shed 5 bases and J shed 1 base, with 8 bases lying between them. The CDR3 covers 13 residues. CDR1 is MNHEY and CDR2 is SVGAGI in the germline V gene. Written as DNA, the CDR3 is TGTGCCAGCAGTAAGCGGACCCAAGAGACCCAGTACTTC. Amino acids: CASSKRTQETQYF.

This CDR3 reads CATSRLIAGVTGELFF. The CDR3 region has the DNA TGTGCCACCAGCAGGTTAATAGCGGGGGTCACCGGGGAGCTGTTTTTT. The genes are TRBV15 and TRBJ2-2; 9 bases fit TRBD2. V lost 3 bases to trimming and J lost 4 bases; unmatched junction nucleotides: 6. Germline assignment: CDR1 LNHNV and CDR2 YYDKDF (reference sequence). This CDR3 is 16 amino acids long.

The chain recombines TRBV18 with TRBJ1-1; the D gene is possibly TRBD1 (5 bases). CDR1 and CDR2 from the germline V gene are KGHSH and LQKENI. This CDR3 has 13 residues. The germline V and J ends were trimmed by 1 base and 3 bases, with 6 bases remaining between them. The DNA of the CDR3 is TGTGCCAGCTCACCACGGGGGGACACTGAAGCTTTCTTT. Translating it yields CASSPRGDTEAFF.

The J gene is TRBJ1-5, the V gene TRBV5-5, with no clear D. The germline V and J ends were trimmed by 3 bases and 0 bases, with 4 bases remaining between them. This CDR3 spans 13 amino acids. Germline V lookup: CDR1 SGHKS, CDR2 YYEKEE (reference sequence). CDR3 region: CASSSDSNQPQHF. CDR3 nucleotides: TGTGCCAGCAGCTCGGATAGCAATCAGCCCCAGCATTTT.

With regard to this clone: At one end the junction does not follow the germline gene, possibly because of a read error. J is TRBJ1-5 and V is TRBV7-7, with a tentative D call TRBD1 (5 bases). CDR1 and CDR2 from the germline V gene are SSHAT and FNYEAQ (reference sequence). The CDR3 runs 16 residues. The DNA of the CDR3 is TGTGCTAGCAGCTTCCAGGCGGGGTTACAGGCCCCGGCCCAGCATTTT. This gives the protein CASSFQAGLQAPAQHF.